The 24 T cell receptor beta chains presented below share a single source sample, sequenced in a study of spatial heterogeneity in lung cancer. Time point reported: sample taken at primary tumor resection. Unsorted whole RNA from tumor, nontumor lung or frozen PBMC underwent sequencing. In TCRdb, the 5' RACE reads were re-called with MiXCR into one record per CDR3 protein. The table includes just under 40,000 distinct CDR3 sequences, under 7% detected once. The source was PBMCs, collected at surgery. These receptors were obtained from a male donor with early-stage non-small cell lung cancer.

On this clonotype itself: With a much larger clone just one base away, this may be a read error. The chain has TRBV2 and TRBJ1-1; D unresolved. The germline CDR1 and CDR2 sequences are SNHLY and FYNNEI. The CDR3 extends over 10 amino acids. The CDR3 loop is CGSSRGEAFF. DNA of the CDR3: TGTGGCAGCAGTCGCGGTGAGGCTTTCTTT.

The chain employs TRBV20-1 and TRBJ2-7, with TRBD1 identical over 10 bases. The CDR3 spans 15 residues. Trimming cost V 0 bases and J 2 bases; bases outside gene matches: 4. Per germline, CDR1 DFQATT and CDR2 SNEGSKA (reference sequence). CDR3 nucleotide sequence: TGCAGTGCTAGAGATAGCGGGACAGGGGCCTACGAGCAGTACTTC. Amino acids: CSARDSGTGAYEQYF.

This clonotype was counted only a few times. V usage is TRBV5-1 and J usage is TRBJ2-1, with D uncertain. Trimming cost V 1 base and J 5 bases, with 10 bases left between them. Germline V gene data show CDR1 as SGHRS and CDR2 as YFSETQ. This CDR3 is built from 14 residues. Written as DNA, the CDR3 is TGCGCCAGCAGCTTGCTTTACTCTGACAATGAGCAGTTCTTC. This sequence encodes CASSLLYSDNEQFF.

There are many counts of this clonotype. This rearrangement joins TRBV20-1 to TRBJ2-1; 9 nucleotides match TRBD2. This CDR3 comprises 13 residues. The V and J ends lost 7 bases and 8 bases, in that order; junction bases with no gene match: 9. In germline, CDR1 is DFQATT, CDR2 SNEGSKA (reference sequence). CDR3 protein: CSDPGLAVYEQFF. As DNA, the CDR3 is TGCAGTGATCCGGGACTAGCAGTCTATGAGCAGTTCTTC.

This chain uses TRBV9 with TRBJ2-3; the D is unclear. Germline V gives CDR1 SGDLS, CDR2 YYNGEE. The V gene lost 4 bases and the J gene lost 2 bases, with 11 bases spanning the gap. The length of the CDR3 is 14 residues. CDR3 nucleotides: TGTGCCAGCAGCCCGACGGGCCTCACAGATACGCAGTATTTT. Its protein is CASSPTGLTDTQYF.

This clonotype was detected ten times or more. V and J are TRBV5-5 and TRBJ1-2, with a possible D match to TRBD1 (5 bases). Germline loops: CDR1 SGHKS, CDR2 YYEKEE (reference sequence). The CDR3 loop spans 14 amino acids. Trimming stripped 0 bases from V and 3 bases from J, with 9 bases between. CDR3 in DNA: TGTGCCAGCAGCTTGGGCCGGGGCGACTATGGCTACACCTTC. It translates to CASSLGRGDYGYTF.

This clonotype was observed at least ten times. This chain connects TRBV5-6 to TRBJ1-4, with 10 bases matching TRBD1. This CDR3 comprises 15 residues. Germline V gene lookup returns CDR1 SGHDT and CDR2 YYEEEE. Unmatched junction bases numbered 4, after V lost 0 bases and J lost 8 bases. CDR3 protein: CASSLVTGGAEKLFF. CDR3 bases: TGTGCCAGCAGCTTGGTGACAGGGGGCGCGGAAAAACTGTTTTTT. Drawing the rest from reference TRBV5-6 and TRBJ1-4, the complete variable domain is DAGVTQSPTHLIKTRGQQVTLRCSPKSGHDTVSWYQQALGQGPQFIFQYYEEEERQRGNFPDRFSGHQFPNYSSELNVNALLLGDSALYLCASSLVTGGAEKLFFGSGTQLSVL.

Comment on this clonotype: The junction departs from germline at one end; a sequencing error may be responsible. V gene TRBV3-1 combines with J gene TRBJ2-2; tentatively, D is TRBD1 or TRBD2 (5 bases each). This CDR3 spans 13 amino acids. Germline V gene data show CDR1 as LGHDT and CDR2 as YNNKEL (reference sequence). CDR3 amino acids: CASRHRGAGELFF. Written as DNA, the CDR3 is TGTGCCAGCCGCCATCGGGGCGCCGGGGAGCTGTTTTTT.

This clonotype was detected a few times. This chain connects TRBV7-2 to TRBJ2-5; 7 positions match TRBD1. The V gene's germline CDR1 is SGHTA and CDR2 FQGNSA. The CDR3 totals 13 residues. The junction had 3 bases not matched to a gene; V was cut back by 4 bases and J by 4 bases. CDR3 sequence reads: CASSWGQTETQYF. CDR3 bases: TGTGCCAGCAGCTGGGGACAGACAGAGACCCAGTACTTC.

A few counts support this clonotype. The chain combines TRBV11-3 with TRBJ2-1; possible D gene TRBD2, 7 bases. The CDR3 totals 13 residues. The V gene lost 5 bases and the J gene lost 9 bases, with 14 bases spanning the gap. The germline V gene encodes CDR1 SGHNT and CDR2 YENEEA. The CDR3 region is CASSPRGAVEQFF. CDR3 in DNA: TGTGCCAGCAGCCCCCGGGGGGCGGTTGAGCAGTTCTTC.

This clonotype was counted ten times or more. The chain carries TRBV7-2 and TRBJ2-5, with D unresolved. Germline CDR1 is SGHTA and CDR2 is FQGNSA. The CDR3 consists of 14 residues. V lost 3 bases and J 2 bases, leaving 10 bases between the germline ends. The CDR3 spells CASSLYQAQETQYF. Written as DNA, the CDR3 is TGTGCCAGCAGCTTGTATCAGGCGCAAGAGACCCAGTACTTC.

The rearrangement links TRBV3-1 to TRBJ2-6; either TRBD1 or TRBD2 may supply D (5 bases each). The germline gives CDR1 LGHDT, CDR2 YNNKEL (reference sequence). This CDR3 contains 17 residues. Trimming took 4 bases from V and 0 from J, leaving 13 bases between them. The CDR3 DNA reads TGTGCCAGCAGCCTAAGAGGGGCCAGCTCTGGGGCCAACGTCCTGACTTTC. This translates into CASSLRGASSGANVLTF.

This clonotype was recorded many times. The genes are TRBV11-2 and TRBJ1-4, with no clear D. Germline V gene sequence: CDR1 SGHAT, CDR2 FQNNGV. V shed 2 bases and J shed 12 bases, with 10 bases lying between them. The CDR3 sequence is 12 residues long. The CDR3 loop reads CASSLSGLELFF. The CDR3 region has the DNA TGTGCCAGCAGCTTATCCGGTTTAGAACTGTTTTTT.

This clonotype was detected many times. The chain recombines TRBV7-8 with TRBJ1-1; D is unclear. CDR1 is SGHVS and CDR2 is FQNEAQ in the germline V gene. The CDR3 covers 13 residues. With 8 bases removed from V and 1 base from J, the gap between germline ends came to 11 bases. CDR3: CASPPPWNTEAFF. CDR3 nucleotide sequence: TGTGCCAGCCCACCCCCATGGAACACTGAAGCTTTCTTT. Full variable domain (remainder filled in from reference TRBV7-8 and TRBJ1-1): GAGVSQSPRYKVAKRGQDVALRCDPISGHVSLFWYQQALGQGPEFLTYFQNEAQLDKSGLPSDRFFAERPEGSVSTLKIQRTQQEDSAVYLCASPPPWNTEAFFGQGTRLTVV.

This clonotype has at least ten counts. V usage is TRBV20-1 and J usage is TRBJ1-1; D not certain. The germline V and J ends were trimmed by 1 base and 10 bases, with 13 bases remaining between them. Germline CDR1 is DFQATT and CDR2 is SNEGSKA (reference sequence). There are 12 residues in the CDR3. The CDR3 DNA follows: TGCAGTGCTAGAGGAGTAAGGGTGGGAGCTTTCTTT. As protein: CSARGVRVGAFF.

This clonotype is termed large. The gene calls are TRBV6-2 or TRBV6-3 and TRBJ1-5; D ambiguous. The ends were cut back, 4 bases at V and 9 bases at J, with 13 bases in the middle. The CDR3 is 13 residues long. Per the germline V gene, CDR1 is MNHEY and CDR2 is SVGEGT. CDR3 DNA sequence: TGTGCCAGCAGTTTTTCCTCTGTGTGGCCCCAGCATTTT. This codes for CASSFSSVWPQHF.

This clonotype was picked up many times. The rearrangement joins TRBV3-1 to TRBJ1-4, with 10 bases aligning to TRBD1. Germline V gene sequence: CDR1 LGHDT, CDR2 YNNKEL (reference sequence). CDR3 length: 16 residues. Germline trimming cut 0 bases from V and 3 bases from J; bases unmatched to any gene: 1. This chain's CDR3 is CASSQEGTGANEKLFF. CDR3 DNA sequence: TGTGCCAGCAGCCAAGAAGGGACAGGGGCTAATGAAAAACTGTTTTTT. Full variable domain (missing parts from reference TRBV3-1 and TRBJ1-4): DTAVSQTPKYLVTQMGNDKSIKCEQNLGHDTMYWYKQDSKKFLKIMFSYNNKELIINETVPNRFSPKSPDKAHLNLHINSLELGDSAVYFCASSQEGTGANEKLFFGSGTQLSVL.

This clonotype was recorded at least ten times. The CDR3 loop is CASSRLATGELFF. CDR3 sequence (DNA): TGTGCCAGCAGCCGACTAGCCACCGGGGAGCTGTTTTTT. The chain employs TRBV3-1 and TRBJ2-2; 7 nucleotides match TRBD2. This CDR3 has 13 residues. J was trimmed by 4 bases and V by 4 bases; bases with no gene match: 0. CDR1 is LGHDT and CDR2 is YNNKEL in the germline V gene (reference sequence).

This clonotype occurred many times. V is TRBV18 and J is TRBJ2-1, with TRBD2 matching 10 bases. CDR3 length: 13 residues. J lost 9 bases, V lost 3 bases, and 2 bases had no gene match. Germline V CDR1 and CDR2: KGHSH, LQKENI. The CDR3 sequence: CASSPRLAGEQFF. The CDR3, as DNA: TGTGCCAGCTCACCCCGACTAGCGGGTGAGCAGTTCTTC.

The table lists this clonotype with many counts. The genes are TRBV14 and TRBJ1-2, with a possible D match to TRBD1 (6 bases). Germline lookup yields CDR1 SGHDN and CDR2 FVKESK. The length of the CDR3 is 16 residues. Trimming shortened V by 0 bases and J by 3 bases, and 14 bases separated the two germline ends. The CDR3 bases are TGTGCCAGCAGCCAAGATGTCGGGGGGCGCGACTATGGCTACACCTTC. It specifies CASSQDVGGRDYGYTF.

A remark on this clonotype: Possible read error: a much larger clone is one base away. Lacking the conserved final phenylalanine or tryptophan, this CDR3 likely reflects a read error. This chain joins TRBV7-6 and TRBJ2-5, with a tentative D call TRBD1 (5 bases). The CDR3 is 14 residues long. Trimming cost V 1 base and J 6 bases, with 12 bases left between them. Germline values: CDR1 SGHVS, CDR2 FNYEAQ. As DNA, the CDR3 is TGTGCCAGCAGCTTAGTAGACAGTGGAAAGACCCAGTACTCC. Its translation: CASSLVDSGKTQYS.

This clonotype was observed at least ten times. The chain is built from TRBV6-5 and TRBJ1-2; possibly TRBD1 for D (5 bases). Germline CDR1 is MNHEY and CDR2 is SVGAGI. Trimming took off 3 bases at V and 4 bases at J, with 9 bases between the two ends. CDR3 length: 13 residues. The CDR3 is CASSYQGGYGYTF. CDR3 nucleotide sequence: TGTGCCAGCAGTTATCAGGGCGGCTATGGCTACACCTTC.

This clonotype was detected many times. The rearrangement links TRBV6-2 or TRBV6-3 to TRBJ2-7; D may be TRBD1 (6 bases). The CDR3 runs 12 residues. Germline values: CDR1 MNHEY, CDR2 SVGEGT. V gave up 0 bases and J gave up 11 bases, with 11 bases separating them. The CDR3: CASSYSRGDKYF. The CDR3 DNA is TGTGCCAGCAGTTACTCCAGGGGAGATAAGTACTTC.

The rearrangement uses TRBV5-1 and TRBJ2-3; no clear D gene. The V gene lost 3 bases and the J gene lost 2 bases, with 10 bases spanning the gap. The CDR3 length is 14 residues. CDR1 SGHRS and CDR2 YFSETQ come from the germline V gene. This chain's CDR3 is CASSSSTFTDTQYF. The CDR3 DNA reads TGCGCCAGCAGCTCCAGCACCTTCACAGATACGCAGTATTTT.